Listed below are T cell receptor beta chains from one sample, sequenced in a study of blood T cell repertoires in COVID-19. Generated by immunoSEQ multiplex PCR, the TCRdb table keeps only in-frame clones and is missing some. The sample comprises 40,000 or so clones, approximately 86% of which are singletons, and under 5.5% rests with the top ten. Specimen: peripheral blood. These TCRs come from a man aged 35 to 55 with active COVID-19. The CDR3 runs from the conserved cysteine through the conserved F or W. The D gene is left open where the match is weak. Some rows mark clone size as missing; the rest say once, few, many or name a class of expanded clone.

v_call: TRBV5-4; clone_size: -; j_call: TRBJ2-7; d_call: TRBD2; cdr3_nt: TGTGCCAGCAGCGGCGACCTAGCGGGAGGGAGCGAGCAGTACTTC; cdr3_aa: CASSGDLAGGSEQYF
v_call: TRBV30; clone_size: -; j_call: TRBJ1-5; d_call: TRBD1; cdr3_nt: TGTGCCTGGGGGATGGGACAGGCCCTACCCCAGCATTTT; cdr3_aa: CAWGMGQALPQHF
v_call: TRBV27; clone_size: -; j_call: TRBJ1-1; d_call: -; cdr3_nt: TGTGCCAGCAAAGTAACAGGGCGGAACACTGAAGCTTTCTTT; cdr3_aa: CASKVTGRNTEAFF
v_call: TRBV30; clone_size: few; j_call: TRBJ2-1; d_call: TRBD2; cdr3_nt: TGTGCCTGGAGTGCCCCCTTTAGCGGGATAGGCAATGAGCAGTTCTTC; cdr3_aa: CAWSAPFSGIGNEQFF
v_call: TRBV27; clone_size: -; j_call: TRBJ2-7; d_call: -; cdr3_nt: TGTGCCAGCAGTACGCTCACGACAGCCTACGAGCAGTACTTC; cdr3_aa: CASSTLTTAYEQYF
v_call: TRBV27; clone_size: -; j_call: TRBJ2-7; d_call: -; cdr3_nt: TGTGCCAGCCGGAGCAAGTCAGAATCCTACGAGCAGTACTTC; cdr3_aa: CASRSKSESYEQYF
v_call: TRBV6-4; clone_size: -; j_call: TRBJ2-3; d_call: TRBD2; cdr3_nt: TGTGCCAGCAGCTATAGCGGGAGCACAGATACGCAGTATTTT; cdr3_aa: CASSYSGSTDTQYF
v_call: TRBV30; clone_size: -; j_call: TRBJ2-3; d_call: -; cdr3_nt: TGTGCCTGGAGTTACTCCGGGGATCCCAACACAGATACGCAGTATTTT; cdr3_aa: CAWSYSGDPNTDTQYF
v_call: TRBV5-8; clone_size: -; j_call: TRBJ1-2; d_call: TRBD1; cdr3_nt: TGTGCCAGCAGCTTGGGGACAGGGTGGACGGACGGCTACACCTTC; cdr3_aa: CASSLGTGWTDGYTF
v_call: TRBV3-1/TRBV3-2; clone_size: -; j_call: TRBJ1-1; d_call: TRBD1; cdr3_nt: TGTGCCAGCAGCCAAGAGACAGGGAGGAACACTGAAGCTTTCTTT; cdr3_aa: CASSQETGRNTEAFF
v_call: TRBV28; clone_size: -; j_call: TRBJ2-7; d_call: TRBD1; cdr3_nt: TGTGCCAGCAGTTTACCCCAAGACAGGGCCTACGAGCAGTACTTC; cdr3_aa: CASSLPQDRAYEQYF
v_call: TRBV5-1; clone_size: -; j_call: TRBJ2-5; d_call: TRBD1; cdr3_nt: TGCGCCAGCAGCCTAGCCCTCGGACAGGCTCAGACCCAGTACTTC; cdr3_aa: CASSLALGQAQTQYF